The 9 T cell receptor beta chains below all came from one sample that was sequenced in a study of blood T cell repertoires in COVID-19. Some clones are missing from TCRdb's copy, which holds only in-frame ones; the method was immunoSEQ multiplex PCR. The sample has 40,000 to 45,000 clones; about nine tenths are singletons. Material: peripheral blood. The receptors were sampled from a human donor in a cohort sampled during active COVID-19.

The rearrangement uses TRBV18 and TRBJ2-1, with 12 bases fitting TRBD2. The CDR3 extends over 15 amino acids. Germline values: CDR1 KGHSH, CDR2 LQKENI. V shed 3 bases, J shed 4 bases, and the junction held 1 base outside the gene matches. CDR3 sequence: CASSPTSGGYNEQFF. The CDR3 nucleotides read TGTGCCAGCTCACCGACTAGCGGGGGATACAATGAGCAGTTCTTC.

The gene calls are TRBV10-3 and TRBJ1-1, with 7 bases that match TRBD1. Germline V CDR1 and CDR2: ENHRY, SYGVKD. The CDR3 contains 14 residues. V shed 1 base and J 4 bases; nucleotides not matched to a gene: 3. This CDR3 reads CAISEFPGGTEAFF. In DNA form, the CDR3 reads TGTGCCATCAGTGAGTTCCCAGGGGGCACTGAAGCTTTCTTT.

This clone was observed a few times. The chain joins TRBV5-4 to TRBJ1-6, with D perhaps TRBD1 (6 bases). Germline lookup yields CDR1 SGHNT and CDR2 YYREEE (reference sequence). The V end was cut by 3 bases, the J end by 10 bases, with 14 bases between. There are 14 residues in the CDR3. CDR3 region: CASSSRDTRSPLHF. In DNA form, the CDR3 reads TGTGCCAGCAGCTCCCGGGACACCAGATCACCCCTCCACTTT.

The rearrangement uses TRBV5-1 and TRBJ2-4; 8 bases are a match to TRBD1. From germline, CDR1 is SGHRS and CDR2 YFSETQ. With 4 bases clipped from V and 1 base from J, the junction kept 10 bases outside the gene matches. This CDR3 is 17 amino acids long. The chain's CDR3 is CASSIPRGQGAKNIQYF. CDR3 in DNA: TGCGCCAGCAGCATCCCCAGGGGGCAAGGGGCCAAAAACATTCAGTACTTC.

The V call is TRBV7-9, the J call TRBJ1-6, with D maybe TRBD1 (6 bases). The CDR3 covers 16 residues. CDR1 SEHNR and CDR2 FQNEAQ come from the germline V gene (reference sequence). Trimming stripped 5 bases from V and 3 bases from J, with 14 bases between. The CDR3 DNA follows: TGTGCCAGCAGCAGAACGGGAGGGGGCTATAATTCACCCCTCCACTTT. Its translation is CASSRTGGGYNSPLHF.

The CDR3 DNA follows: TGTGCCAGCAGCTTGGCCAATGGCGGGGGGGCGGAGACCCAGTACTTC. This encodes CASSLANGGGAETQYF. The chain employs TRBV5-4 and TRBJ2-5, with 9 bases lining up with TRBD2. The germline CDR1 and CDR2 sequences are SGHNT and YYREEE (reference sequence). The CDR3 contains 16 residues. V lost 0 bases to trimming and J lost 5 bases; unmatched junction nucleotides: 8. The full variable domain, completed using reference TRBV5-4 and TRBJ2-5, is ETGVTQSPTHLIKTRGQQVTLRCSSQSGHNTVSWYQQALGQGPQFIFQYYREEENGRGNFPPRFSGLQFPNYSSELNVNALELDDSALYLCASSLANGGGAETQYFGPGTRLLVL.

V is TRBV5-6 and J is TRBJ2-4; the D is unclear. Trimming removed 3 bases from V and 5 bases from J, with 6 bases in between. Germline V gives CDR1 SGHDT, CDR2 YYEEEE. The CDR3 has 12 residues. In DNA, the CDR3 is TGTGCCAGCAGCTCCTTTGAAAACATTCAGTACTTC. Translated, it gives CASSSFENIQYF.

This clone was detected only once. The genes are TRBV6-6 and TRBJ1-1, with TRBD1 as a possible D gene (5 bases). The CDR3 totals 13 residues. V lost 9 bases and J 6 bases, leaving 17 bases between the germline ends. Germline assignment: CDR1 MNHNY and CDR2 SVGAGI (reference sequence). This CDR3 is CASLQRGEAEAFF. The DNA of the CDR3 is TGTGCCAGTCTACAACGGGGGGAGGCTGAAGCTTTCTTT.

The chain couples TRBV6-6 to TRBJ2-7, with a tentative D call TRBD1 (6 bases). Trimming removed 4 bases at V and 0 bases at J, with 16 bases between. The CDR3 loop spans 16 amino acids. In germline, CDR1 is MNHNY, CDR2 SVGAGI (reference sequence). The CDR3 spells CASSFVWGPSSYEQYF. The CDR3 DNA reads as TGTGCCAGCAGTTTCGTTTGGGGGCCCAGCTCCTACGAGCAGTACTTC.